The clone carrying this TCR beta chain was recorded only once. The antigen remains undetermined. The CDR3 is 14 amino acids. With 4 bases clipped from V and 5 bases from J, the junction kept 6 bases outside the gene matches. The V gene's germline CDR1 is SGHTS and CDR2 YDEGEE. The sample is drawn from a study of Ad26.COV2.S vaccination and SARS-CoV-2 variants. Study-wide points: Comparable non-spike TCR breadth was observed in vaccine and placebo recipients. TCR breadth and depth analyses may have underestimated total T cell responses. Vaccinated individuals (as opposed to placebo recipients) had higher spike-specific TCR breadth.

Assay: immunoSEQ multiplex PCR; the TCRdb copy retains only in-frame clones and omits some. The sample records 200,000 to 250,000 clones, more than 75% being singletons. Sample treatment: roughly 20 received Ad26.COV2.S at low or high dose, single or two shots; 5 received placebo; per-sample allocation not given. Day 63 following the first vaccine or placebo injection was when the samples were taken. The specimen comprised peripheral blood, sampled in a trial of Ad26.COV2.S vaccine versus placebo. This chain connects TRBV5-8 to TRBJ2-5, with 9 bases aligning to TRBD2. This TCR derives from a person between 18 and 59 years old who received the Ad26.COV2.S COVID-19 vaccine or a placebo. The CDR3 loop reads CASSPGTSKETQYF. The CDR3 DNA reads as TGTGCCAGCAGCCCCGGGACTAGCAAGGAGACCCAGTACTTC.